Listed below are T cell receptor beta chains from one sample, sequenced in a study of blood T cell repertoires in COVID-19. Some clones are missing from TCRdb's copy, which holds only in-frame ones; the method was immunoSEQ multiplex PCR. Of 150,000 to 170,000 clones listed, roughly 80% are singletons. The sample taken for sequencing was peripheral blood. These receptors originate from an older woman with COVID-19, enrolled during active disease. The conserved cysteine and the conserved F or W are not part of the CDR3 here.

J | V | CDR3
TRBJ1-2 | TRBV5-4 | ASSWDSEGYGYT
TRBJ2-1 | TRBV19 | ASSKGQGVYNEQF
TRBJ2-2 | TRBV9 | ASSVVESTGELF
TRBJ2-3 | TRBV5-1 | VSRGRLAGDTDTQY
TRBJ1-6 | TRBV14 | ASSREARNSPLH
TRBJ2-1 | TRBV2 | ASSNSGGFYNEQF
TRBJ1-4 | TRBV5-1 | ASSAGLEKLF
TRBJ2-7 | TRBV18 | ASSPSVSSYEQY
TRBJ1-2 | TRBV19 | ASSLQGAGYGYT
TRBJ1-1 | TRBV10-3 | AIRADRGNMNTEAF
TRBJ1-1 | TRBV18 | ASSPYVGAEAF
TRBJ1-5 | TRBV15 | ATSSDRVRQPQH
TRBJ2-2 | TRBV12-5 | ASGSRQPGGDGELF
TRBJ2-7 | TRBV7-8 | ASSFAQGEQY
TRBJ1-3 | TRBV11-2 | ASSLSTGGNTIY
TRBJ1-1 | TRBV29-1 | SVFTGTEAF
TRBJ1-3 | TRBV19 | ASSTGGLSSGNTIY
TRBJ2-1 | TRBV14 | ASSHQRRGEQF
TRBJ2-7 | TRBV11-3 | ASSRPPEAEQY
TRBJ1-6 | TRBV19 | ASSHRTADNSPLH
TRBJ1-5 | TRBV2 | ASSTGINSNQPQH
TRBJ2-7 | TRBV27 | ASSFRSGRVYEQY
TRBJ2-7 | TRBV6-5 | ASSYSSDTSYEQY
TRBJ1-3 | TRBV29-1 | SVEGQGSGNTIY
TRBJ2-1 | TRBV13 | ASSSRQGAYNEQF
TRBJ1-3 | TRBV7-9 | ASSLDRASGNTIY
TRBJ1-5 | TRBV5-1 | ASSPTLAGPQH
TRBJ2-3 | TRBV5-1 | ASSLARGYSTDTQY
TRBJ2-5 | TRBV14 | ASSSGGTQY
TRBJ1-1 | TRBV5-6 | ASSYPTGTGTEAF
TRBJ1-2 | TRBV7-9 | ASSLTGGYGYT
TRBJ1-4 | TRBV2 | ASRPPGTGEKLF
TRBJ2-1 | TRBV18 | ASSPREGNNEQF
TRBJ1-1 | TRBV7-9 | ASSFAGGRTEAF
TRBJ2-7 | TRBV4-2 | ASSREGTSGNYEQY
TRBJ2-2 | TRBV20-1 | SASKDRGLGELF
TRBJ1-1 | TRBV20-1 | SASWTLGLLVTEAF
TRBJ2-1 | TRBV3-1/TRBV3-2 | ASSHSGLLDEQF
TRBJ2-5 | TRBV5-4 | ASSPSMQATGETQY
TRBJ1-5 | TRBV2 | ASSGPGQGSQPQH
TRBJ1-2 | TRBV4-2 | ASSQATGAYGYT
TRBJ1-6 | TRBV7-2 | ASRRGAYNSPLH
TRBJ2-3 | TRBV18 | ASSPPTAGGSTDTQY
TRBJ2-2 | TRBV9 | ASSRTGSTGELF
TRBJ1-1 | TRBV6-5 | ASRLAPNTEAF